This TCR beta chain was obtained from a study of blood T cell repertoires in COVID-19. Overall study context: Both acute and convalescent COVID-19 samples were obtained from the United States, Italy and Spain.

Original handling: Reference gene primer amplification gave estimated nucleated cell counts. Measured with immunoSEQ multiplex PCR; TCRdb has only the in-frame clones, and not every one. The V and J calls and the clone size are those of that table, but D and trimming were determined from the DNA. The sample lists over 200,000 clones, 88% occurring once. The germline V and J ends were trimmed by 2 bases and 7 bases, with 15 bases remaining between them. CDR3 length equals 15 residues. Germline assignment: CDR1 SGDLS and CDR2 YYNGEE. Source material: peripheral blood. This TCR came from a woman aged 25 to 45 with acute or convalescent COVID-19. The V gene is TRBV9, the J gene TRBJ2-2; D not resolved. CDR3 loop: CASSVYGQTGGELFF. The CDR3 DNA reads TGTGCCAGCAGCGTTTACGGTCAAACGGGCGGGGAGCTGTTTTTT. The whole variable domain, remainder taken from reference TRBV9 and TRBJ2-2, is DSGVTQTPKHLITATGQRVTLRCSPRSGDLSVYWYQQSLDQGLQFLIQYYNGEERAKGNILERFSAQQFPDLHSELNLSSLELGDSALYFCASSVYGQTGGELFFGEGSRLTVL.